This entry lists 12 T cell receptor beta chains sequenced from one sample in a study of blood T cell repertoires in COVID-19. Generated by immunoSEQ multiplex PCR, the TCRdb table keeps only in-frame clones and is missing some. This sample has about 370,000 clones; roughly 90% occur once, and the top ten carry about 6.5%. The sequenced material came from peripheral blood. These receptor sequences come from a young man with active or convalescent COVID-19.

The chain links TRBV28 to TRBJ1-3; TRBD1 matches at 11 bases. CDR3 length equals 15 residues. The germline V gene has CDR1 MDHEN and CDR2 SYDVKM. J was trimmed by 8 bases and V by 2 bases; bases with no gene match: 5. The CDR3: CASSLRTGGTDTIYF. CDR3 nucleotides: TGTGCCAGCAGTTTAAGGACAGGGGGCACGGACACCATATATTTT.

Here the CDR3 reads CASSRMPGQGVFLYGYTF. CDR3 DNA: TGTGCCAGCAGCCGAATGCCGGGACAGGGGGTCTTCCTCTATGGCTACACCTTC. The J gene is TRBJ1-2, the V gene TRBV7-9; 11 bases fit TRBD1. The V segment lost 5 bases and the J segment 4 bases; nucleotides outside the gene matches: 15. Germline CDR1 SEHNR, CDR2 FQNEAQ (reference sequence). The CDR3 spans 18 residues.

This chain links TRBV7-9 with TRBJ2-1, with 7 bases that match TRBD2. CDR1 is SEHNR, CDR2 FQNEAQ, per germline (reference sequence). The CDR3 has 16 amino acids. With 7 bases clipped from V and 13 bases from J, the junction kept 22 bases outside the gene matches. The CDR3 coding sequence is TGTGCCAGCACCCAGGGAGGGTCAGTTCTTCCGCTCGATCAGTTCTTC. Its translation: CASTQGGSVLPLDQFF.

The chain couples TRBV30 to TRBJ2-7; 9 bases are shared with TRBD2. Trimming at V came to 1 base and at J to 2 bases, leaving 3 bases not matched to a gene. The CDR3 is 14 residues long. Looked up from germline, CDR1 is GTSNPN and CDR2 is SVGIG (reference sequence). The CDR3 sequence: CAWSGGGGPYEQYF. In DNA form, the CDR3 reads TGTGCCTGGAGTGGCGGGGGGGGGCCCTACGAGCAGTACTTC.

V and J are TRBV27 and TRBJ1-1; D is perhaps TRBD1 (5 bases). Trimming removed 4 bases from V and 3 bases from J, with 9 bases in between. This CDR3 is 13 amino acids long. Germline CDR1 reads MNHEY; CDR2 reads SMNVEV (reference sequence). CDR3 DNA sequence: TGTGCCAGCAGTTCTGGGGCGCACACTGAAGCTTTCTTT. Residues: CASSSGAHTEAFF.

The chain is built from TRBV5-1 and TRBJ2-7, with TRBD1 matching 7 bases. CDR1 SGHRS and CDR2 YFSETQ come from the germline V gene. Trimming took 2 bases from V and 3 from J; bases not matched to a gene: 5. This CDR3 region has 14 residues. The CDR3 loop reads CASSFGQGVYEQYF. In DNA form, the CDR3 reads TGCGCCAGCAGCTTCGGCCAGGGGGTCTACGAGCAGTACTTC.

The chain carries TRBV27 and TRBJ1-6; TRBD1 is a possible D gene (6 bases). Germline CDR1 MNHEY, CDR2 SMNVEV (reference sequence). The CDR3 covers 17 residues. Trimming took 3 bases from V and 4 from J, leaving 16 bases between them. The CDR3 sequence: CASSFVRDTLYNSPLHF. The CDR3 nucleotides are TGTGCCAGCAGTTTTGTCCGGGACACCTTATATAATTCACCCCTCCACTTT.

This sequence joins TRBV6-5 and TRBJ2-7; the D gene is possibly TRBD1 (5 bases). This CDR3 spans 15 amino acids. The V gene lost 5 bases and the J gene lost 0 bases, with 14 bases spanning the gap. CDR1 and CDR2 from the germline V gene are MNHEY and SVGAGI. CDR3 in amino acids: CASSPLRGTSYEQYF. Written as DNA, the CDR3 is TGTGCCAGCAGTCCGCTTAGGGGTACCTCCTACGAGCAGTACTTC.

The V call is TRBV5-4, the J call TRBJ2-2, with 11 positions matching TRBD2. Germline trimming cut 1 base from V and 8 bases from J; bases unmatched to any gene: 1. The CDR3 sequence is 14 residues long. From germline, CDR1 is SGHNT and CDR2 YYREEE (reference sequence). CDR3: CASSLTSGSGELFF. The DNA for the CDR3 is TGTGCCAGCAGCTTGACTAGCGGGAGTGGGGAGCTGTTTTTT.

The chain links TRBV5-1 to TRBJ2-1; no definite D call. The CDR3 runs 17 residues. Germline CDR1 is SGHRS and CDR2 is YFSETQ. V lost 9 bases, J lost 5 bases, and 27 bases lay in between. In DNA form, the CDR3 reads TGCGCCAAAAACACCAATTCCACCAAATGTTATAACAATGAGCAGTTCTTC. Its protein product is CAKNTNSTKCYNNEQFF.

The CDR3 is CASSVGQGAVYEQYF. CDR3 nucleotide sequence: TGTGCCAGCAGCGTAGGACAGGGGGCGGTGTACGAGCAGTACTTC. The chain combines TRBV9 with TRBJ2-7; 10 positions match TRBD1. This CDR3 has 15 residues. Trimming cost V 0 bases and J 4 bases; bases outside gene matches: 4. Germline V CDR1 and CDR2: SGDLS, YYNGEE.

The chain's CDR3 is CASKRSGGFREQYF. The CDR3 DNA reads TGTGCCAGTAAGCGCAGCGGGGGGTTCCGCGAGCAGTACTTC. The chain recombines TRBV19 with TRBJ2-7, with TRBD2 identical over 9 bases. Germline assignment: CDR1 LNHDA and CDR2 SQIVND (reference sequence). After removal of 7 bases from V and 6 bases from J, the junction contained 10 bases not matched to a gene. The CDR3 loop spans 14 amino acids.